This entry concerns a single T cell receptor (beta chain). This CDR3 has 15 residues. The sample comes from a study of blood T cell repertoires in COVID-19. Study summary: Italy, Spain and the United States were the sources of the convalescent and acute COVID-19 samples.

Original data processing: Quantification of nucleated cells was approximated via reference gene primer amplification. TCRdb's table, derived via immunoSEQ multiplex PCR, lists solely in-frame clones and lacks some. V and J calls and clone size follow that table, whereas D and trimming were derived from the DNA. The table has about 190,000 clones, around 89% seen once; the top ten hold approximately 4.5%. The receptor comes from a human donor in a cohort sampled during active COVID-19. Material: peripheral blood. This chain joins TRBV21-1 and TRBJ1-1; the table's D call of TRBD1 was not tested on the DNA. TRBV21-1 represents a pseudogene. CDR3 protein: CASSHYRGRGTEAFF. In DNA, the CDR3 is TGTGCCAGCAGCCACTACAGGGGAAGGGGCACTGAAGCTTTCTTT.